This TCR beta chain was identified in a study of shared clonotypes between healthy human individuals. After removal of 0 bases from V and 3 bases from J, the junction contained 9 bases not matched to a gene. The CDR3 runs 17 residues. Germline assignment: CDR1 SGHVS and CDR2 FQNEAQ. Of note for this clone: The antigen is undetermined.

Sequencing was performed with immunoSEQ multiplex PCR; in TCRdb, only in-frame clones are kept and a portion is missing. Among about 110,000 clones listed, roughly 66% were seen once. Overall study findings and caveats: Enrolling few donors narrowed the genetic and exposure-history diversity that was represented. Clonotype sharing across several donors was observed for around 4.5% of naive CD4 clonotypes.

The chain employs TRBV7-8 and TRBJ1-1; 8 bases agree with TRBD1. Input material: memory CD8+ T cells sorted from blood. Subset noted: CD45RO+ cells pooled with CCR7-negative TemRA cells. The TCR originated in a woman aged 30 to 39 in good health. The CDR3 nucleotides read TGTGCCAGCAGCTTAGCTCGGGTCAGGGGGCGAGACACTGAAGCTTTCTTT. The encoded protein is CASSLARVRGRDTEAFF.